These T cell receptor beta chains were read from a single sample in a study of T cells after posttransplantation cyclophosphamide. Repertoires were generated with immunoSEQ multiplex PCR, while TCRdb's copy carries only in-frame clones and drops some. The repertoire holds more than 15,000 clones, with 85% as singletons. Material: PBMCs, obtained after allogeneic stem cell transplant with calcineurin inhibitor and methotrexate. All receptors come from a female patient aged 18-30 years who received an allogeneic stem cell transplant from an unrelated donor, was CMV-positive, and had acute and chronic GVHD. Some T cells may be graft donor cells. CDR3s include the opening cysteine and the closing phenylalanine or tryptophan. A D gene is named only where the DNA matches it firmly. The size entry is marked missing in some rows and otherwise reads once, few, many or a size class.

D gene	clone size	V gene	J gene	CDR3 DNA	CDR3 protein
TRBD2	NA	TRBV9	TRBJ2-7	TGTGCCAGCAGCGTAGATAGCGGGAGCGCCTACGAGCAGTACTTC	CASSVDSGSAYEQYF
NA	NA	TRBV30	TRBJ1-1	TGTGCCTGGAGTGGGACAGTGGGGTGGTACGGCACTGAAGCTTTCTTT	CAWSGTVGWYGTEAFF
TRBD2	once	TRBV11-2	TRBJ2-1	TGTGCCAGCAGCTTAGCCGGACTCTCGGGGGGTAATGGTGAGCAGTTCTTC	CASSLAGLSGGNGEQFF
NA	NA	TRBV29-1	TRBJ2-1	TGCAGCGTCTCCCACGGACAGAGCTCCTACAATGAGCAGTTCTTC	CSVSHGQSSYNEQFF
NA	NA	TRBV5-4	TRBJ1-2	TGTGCCAGCAGCTCTCCGGGACAATTCTTTGGCTACACCTTC	CASSSPGQFFGYTF
NA	NA	TRBV7-9	TRBJ2-1	TGTGCCAGCCTTGGGAGTCACTCCTACAATGAGCAGTTCTTC	CASLGSHSYNEQFF
TRBD1	NA	TRBV19	TRBJ1-4	TGTGCCAGTACCTATTCCCCTGCACAGGGGTTGAGTGAAAAACTGTTTTTT	CASTYSPAQGLSEKLFF
NA	NA	TRBV29-1	TRBJ1-5	TGCAGCGTTGAAGATCGGCAGCAGGGGATGCATTTT	CSVEDRQQGMHF
NA	NA	TRBV5-1	TRBJ2-7	TGCGCCAGCAGCTTTAGTGGGAGCTCCTACGAGCAGTACTTC	CASSFSGSSYEQYF
TRBD1	once	TRBV18	TRBJ1-6	TGTGCCAGCTCACCGGGACAGGGGGCCGGTAATTCACCCCTCCACTTT	CASSPGQGAGNSPLHF
TRBD2	NA	TRBV30	TRBJ2-3	TGTGCCTGGAATCTAGCGGGAGTGGCAGATACGCAGTATTTT	CAWNLAGVADTQYF
NA	once	TRBV5-6	TRBJ2-7	TGTGCCAGCAGCTTGGGCAGGGTCTACGAGCAGTACTTC	CASSLGRVYEQYF
TRBD2	once	TRBV7-2	TRBJ2-1	TGTGCCAGCAAACGAGCGGGAGATGAGCAGTTCTTC	CASKRAGDEQFF
TRBD2	NA	TRBV15	TRBJ2-4	TGTGCCACCAGCAGTACCCTAGCGGCTAAAAACATTCAGTACTTC	CATSSTLAAKNIQYF
TRBD2	NA	TRBV11-2	TRBJ2-7	TGTGCCAGCAGCTTAGCCCCCCCACTAGCGGGAGGGCGTGGATACGAGCAGTACTTC	CASSLAPPLAGGRGYEQYF
NA	NA	TRBV29-1	TRBJ1-1	TGCAGCGGATTACGGGGTCCTGAAGCTTTCTTT	CSGLRGPEAFF
NA	few	TRBV19	TRBJ1-1	TGTGCCAGTATCCCAGATCAACGGTCAAATTCCCGTCTCGGGAGAGGCACTGAAGCTTTCTTT	CASIPDQRSNSRLGRGTEAFF
NA	NA	TRBV27	TRBJ2-2	TGTGCCAGCAGCTTTTTAGGGGAGACAGGGAACACCGGGGAGCTGTTTTTT	CASSFLGETGNTGELFF
TRBD2	NA	TRBV6-1	TRBJ2-1	TGTGCCAGCAGTGAAGCGGGTAGCGGGAGGGCCACTGAGCAGTTCTTC	CASSEAGSGRATEQFF
TRBD1	NA	TRBV7-9	TRBJ1-1	TGTGCCAGCAGCAGAGAGACAGGGGGCAACACTGAAGCTTTCTTT	CASSRETGGNTEAFF
TRBD1	NA	TRBV4-1	TRBJ2-2	TGCGCCAGCAGCCAACTCGGGACAGGAAGAAACACCGGGGAGCTGTTTTTT	CASSQLGTGRNTGELFF
NA	NA	TRBV10-2	TRBJ2-2	TGCGCCAGCAGTGCCCCCAGGGGGAACACCGGGGAGCTGTTTTTT	CASSAPRGNTGELFF
NA	NA	TRBV19	TRBJ1-5	TGTGCCAGTAGTCCTTTGAATCAGCCCCAGCATTTT	CASSPLNQPQHF
NA	NA	TRBV6-5	TRBJ2-2	TGTGCCAGCAGTTACTCGTCCCTCCCGGACACCGGGGAGCTGTTTTTT	CASSYSSLPDTGELFF
TRBD2	NA	TRBV5-1	TRBJ2-1	TGCGCCAGCAGCGGGGGACTAGCGGTTTACAATGAGCAGTTCTTC	CASSGGLAVYNEQFF
NA	NA	TRBV19	TRBJ1-2	TGTGCCAGTAGTGACCTACCCGTTACAGGGAACTATGGCTACACCTTC	CASSDLPVTGNYGYTF
NA	NA	TRBV6-1	TRBJ2-3	TGTGCCAGCAGCCCTTCCGACAGACGCACAGATACGCAGTATTTT	CASSPSDRRTDTQYF
NA	few	TRBV5-1	TRBJ2-1	TGCGCCAGCAGCTTGGTGGCGGGACCCTCCTACAATGAGCAGTTCTTC	CASSLVAGPSYNEQFF
NA	NA	TRBV7-9	TRBJ1-2	TGTGCCAGCAGCTCTAGGGAGTACTATGGCTACACCTTC	CASSSREYYGYTF
NA	NA	TRBV19	TRBJ2-5	TGTGCCAGTAGCCAGACATTTCAAGAGACCCAGTACTTC	CASSQTFQETQYF
NA	NA	TRBV29-1	TRBJ1-5	TGCAGCGTTGGGGGGAGGATCCATAGCAATCAGCCCCAGCATTTT	CSVGGRIHSNQPQHF
NA	NA	TRBV11-3	TRBJ2-3	TGTGCCAGCAGCGGCGGGGGCACAGATACGCAGTATTTT	CASSGGGTDTQYF
NA	NA	TRBV6-6	TRBJ2-2	TGTGCCAGCAGCCTAAAGGTAGCGGCGAACACCGGGGAGCTGTTTTTT	CASSLKVAANTGELFF
TRBD1	NA	TRBV6-5	TRBJ1-4	TGTGCCAGCAGGGACAGGGGAGATGAAAAACTGTTTTTT	CASRDRGDEKLFF
NA	few	TRBV13	TRBJ1-4	TGTGCCAGCAGCTTACAGGGATACGAAAAACTGTTTTTT	CASSLQGYEKLFF
NA	NA	TRBV2	TRBJ2-7	TGTGCCAGCAGGGCCCCCGGCGGGTGGGCCTACGAGCAGTACTTC	CASRAPGGWAYEQYF
NA	NA	TRBV7-6	TRBJ2-1	TGTGCCAGCAGCCCGACAGCCTACAATGAGCAGTTCTTC	CASSPTAYNEQFF
TRBD1	NA	TRBV4-1	TRBJ1-2	TGTGCCAGTTCACGGGACAGACCTCAATTGGGCTACACCTTC	CASSRDRPQLGYTF
NA	NA	TRBV6-5	TRBJ1-2	TGTGCCAGCAGTTATGGCCATTATGGCTACACCTTC	CASSYGHYGYTF
NA	NA	TRBV11-2	TRBJ2-2	TGTGCCAGCAGCTTAGGGCAGCGAACCGGGGAGCTGTTTTTT	CASSLGQRTGELFF
TRBD1	NA	TRBV25-1	TRBJ2-2	TGTGCCAGCAGTGACCCGGACAGGGGATACACCGGGGAGCTGTTTTTT	CASSDPDRGYTGELFF
NA	once	TRBV5-1	TRBJ2-3	TGCGCCAGCAGCTTGATTCCGGGTCCCACAGATACGCAGTATTTT	CASSLIPGPTDTQYF
TRBD2	NA	TRBV5-1	TRBJ2-1	TGCGCCAGCAGCTACGGACTAGCGGGAGAGGGTGAGCAGTTCTTC	CASSYGLAGEGEQFF
NA	NA	TRBV7-9	TRBJ2-6	TGTGCCAGCAGCTCGTTTGGGAGTCTAAGCTCTGGGGCCAACGTCCTGACTTTC	CASSSFGSLSSGANVLTF
NA	NA	TRBV7-9	TRBJ1-1	TGTGCCAGCAGCTTAGGGGGACAAGCTGAAGCTTTCTTT	CASSLGGQAEAFF
NA	NA	TRBV4-1	TRBJ2-7	TGCGCCAGCAGCCAAGAACCGGACAGCACCTACGAGCAGTACTTC	CASSQEPDSTYEQYF
TRBD1	NA	TRBV5-5	TRBJ2-1	TGTGCCAGCAGCCTGGGACAGGGGCGTCCCTACAATGAGCAGTTCTTC	CASSLGQGRPYNEQFF
TRBD1	NA	TRBV6-5	TRBJ1-3	TGTGCCAGCAGTTACTCGACAGGGGGCCAATTAAACACCATATATTTT	CASSYSTGGQLNTIYF
NA	NA	TRBV6-6	TRBJ2-7	TGTGCCAGCAGTTACTCTTCCGGCCAGGGTTACGAGCAGTACTTC	CASSYSSGQGYEQYF
TRBD1	once	TRBV15	TRBJ1-2	TGTGCCACCAGCACTCGACAGGGGGATGATGGCTACACCTTC	CATSTRQGDDGYTF
NA	NA	TRBV25-1	TRBJ1-1	TGTGCCAGCAGTGCCCAAGGAGGAACTGAAGCTTTCTTT	CASSAQGGTEAFF
NA	once	TRBV2	TRBJ2-1	TGTGCCAGCACCCTGAAGCCTCCGAGCTCCTACAATGAGCAGTTCTTC	CASTLKPPSSYNEQFF
TRBD1	NA	TRBV7-9	TRBJ1-2	TGTGCCAGCAGCTATGGGACAGGGAATGGCTACACCTTC	CASSYGTGNGYTF
NA	NA	TRBV7-9	TRBJ2-7	TGTGCCAGCAGTTCGAGTGAGCGGAGTAACTACGAGCAGTACTTC	CASSSSERSNYEQYF
NA	NA	TRBV10-1	TRBJ2-7	TGCGCCAGCAGGGCAGGGCGTTACGAGCAGTACTTC	CASRAGRYEQYF